Below, 6 T cell receptor beta chains from the same sample are listed, as sequenced in a study of T cell responses to AZD1222 COVID-19 vaccine. Using immunoSEQ multiplex PCR, the repertoire was profiled, and TCRdb retains in-frame clones only, with some absent. Here the sample spans roughly 25,000 clones, 86% being singletons. Material: peripheral blood, obtained 28 days after the second AZD1222 dose. These receptors came from an adult who received the AZD1222 COVID-19 vaccine.

This rearrangement joins TRBV27 to TRBJ1-2; 9 bases agree with TRBD1. V lost 6 bases and J lost 3; bases outside the gene matches: 5. The CDR3 has 14 amino acids. Per germline, CDR1 MNHEY and CDR2 SMNVEV (reference sequence). The CDR3 loop is CASRNRDRDYGYTF. The CDR3 DNA sequence: TGTGCCAGCAGAAACAGGGACAGGGACTATGGCTACACCTTC.

CDR3 DNA: TGTGCCAGCAGCCAAGTTGGCGGCGATAATTCACCCCTCCACTTT. Protein product: CASSQVGGDNSPLHF. This chain connects TRBV3-1 (or the pseudogene TRBV3-2) to TRBJ1-6; D is ambiguous. Germline CDR1 LGHDT, CDR2 YNNKEL (reference sequence). Trimming removed 1 base from V and 5 bases from J, with 9 bases in between. The CDR3 has 15 residues.

The chain links TRBV7-2 to TRBJ2-2; the match to TRBD2 covers 12 bases. The germline gives CDR1 SGHTA, CDR2 FQGNSA. The CDR3 is 18 residues long. After removal of 4 bases from V and 4 bases from J, the junction contained 10 bases not matched to a gene. The CDR3 protein is CASSSRLAGVSGTGELFF. The DNA of the CDR3 is TGTGCCAGCAGCTCAAGACTAGCGGGAGTTAGTGGCACCGGGGAGCTGTTTTTT.

The chain has TRBV4-1 and TRBJ1-2; D remains unclear. Germline V gene lookup returns CDR1 MGHRA and CDR2 YSYEKL. The length of the CDR3 is 15 residues. Between the trimmed V and J ends, which lost 4 bases and 8 bases, there was a span of 20 bases. The CDR3 spells CASSPPFRGRIGYTF. Written as DNA, the CDR3 is TGCGCCAGCAGCCCTCCCTTTCGGGGAAGGATAGGCTACACCTTC.

The rearrangement links TRBV9 to TRBJ1-3; D is ambiguous. V was cut by 0 bases and J by 0 bases, with 4 bases left in between. The CDR3 has 14 residues. In germline, CDR1 is SGDLS, CDR2 YYNGEE. For the CDR3, the DNA is TGTGCCAGCAGCGTAGAAAACTCTGGAAACACCATATATTTT. Amino acids: CASSVENSGNTIYF.

The CDR3 DNA reads as TGCGCCAGCAGCACCCCTCCCCGGGAGAGCACAGATACGCAGTATTTT. It translates to CASSTPPRESTDTQYF. The rearrangement uses TRBV4-1 and TRBJ2-3; D may be TRBD2 (6 bases). The V and J ends lost 5 bases and 0 bases respectively, with 15 bases between them. This CDR3 contains 16 residues. Germline V gene lookup returns CDR1 MGHRA and CDR2 YSYEKL.